This is a list of T cell receptor beta chains from one sample in a study of control samples from healthy donors and cancer patients. The protocol was immunoSEQ multiplex PCR, while the TCRdb copy is restricted to in-frame clones and leaves out a portion. Of some 130,000 clones listed, roughly 90% are singletons. Material for sequencing was blood. These receptors were obtained from a man aged 35 to 55 in good health. CDR3s include the opening cysteine and the closing phenylalanine or tryptophan. The order of the fields is J gene, V gene, clone size, CDR3 protein. Clone size appears in some rows only: once, few, many, or a class for an expanded clone.

TRBJ2-7 | TRBV29-1 | . | CSVERGAGGHEQYF
TRBJ2-2 | TRBV19 | . | CASSIRGAETGELFF
TRBJ1-3 | TRBV28 | once | CASSKRGQGVSGNTIYF
TRBJ1-4 | TRBV11-2 | . | CASSLTNRGINEKLFF
TRBJ2-3 | TRBV5-1 | . | CASGSSGFTDTQYF
TRBJ2-5 | TRBV7-9 | . | CASSSTRSSEETQYF
TRBJ1-2 | TRBV29-1 | once | CSVAAGESNYGYTF
TRBJ1-1 | TRBV6-5 | . | CASSSRGLAEAFF
TRBJ1-2 | TRBV6-5 | . | CASKTNRNYGYTF
TRBJ1-3 | TRBV4-1 | . | CASSQEGQGIFTGNTIYF
TRBJ1-1 | TRBV19 | . | CASSIRGRTEAFF
TRBJ1-6 | TRBV21-1 | . | CASSTYGSGTMSSYNSPLHF
TRBJ2-1 | TRBV12-2 | . | CASRSPRALLAGISSYNEQFF
TRBJ1-5 | TRBV19 | . | CASRWGEGLQPQHF
TRBJ2-5 | TRBV18 | . | CASSPPAGGQYF
TRBJ1-5 | TRBV6-5 | . | CASRKSETSNQPQHF
TRBJ1-1 | TRBV7-3 | . | CASSPVGGGNTEAFF
TRBJ1-1 | TRBV12-3/TRBV12-4 | . | CASNLGTGMAFF
TRBJ1-2 | TRBV2 | . | CASSERQGVGGYTF
TRBJ1-6 | TRBV5-1 | . | CASRYRDSNSPLHF
TRBJ1-6 | TRBV19 | . | CASTVGRVPNSPLHF
TRBJ1-1 | TRBV2 | . | CASSNKRWEAEAFF
TRBJ1-2 | TRBV10-3 | . | CAHAGRSGSLNYGYTF
TRBJ1-2 | TRBV5-6 | . | CASSLGGANYGYTF